These 6 T cell receptor beta chains were all obtained from the same sample, sequenced in a study of blood T cell repertoires in COVID-19. The protocol was immunoSEQ multiplex PCR, while the TCRdb copy is restricted to in-frame clones and leaves out a portion. In the table there are some 170,000 clones, around 85% of which are singletons. Sequenced material: peripheral blood. The source is a man in his sixties with active or convalescent COVID-19.

The gene calls are TRBV15 and TRBJ1-2, with D possibly matching TRBD1 (6 bases). This CDR3 contains 16 residues. V lost 1 base and J 7 bases, leaving 19 bases between the germline ends. Germline CDR1 is LNHNV and CDR2 is YYDKDF (reference sequence). The CDR3 DNA sequence: TGTGCCACCAGCAGAGGGACAGCTATCGAGTTTGGTGGCTACACCTTC. Protein product: CATSRGTAIEFGGYTF.

The chain has TRBV7-6 and TRBJ1-1, with TRBD1 as a possible D gene (5 bases). This CDR3 spans 16 amino acids. V was shortened by 5 bases and J by 6 bases, with 22 bases between the two germline ends. Germline values: CDR1 SGHVS, CDR2 FNYEAQ. The DNA for the CDR3 is TGTGCCAGCAGCCCCCTGGGGCAGGGTTACAATGCTGAAGCTTTCTTT. This translates into CASSPLGQGYNAEAFF.

The rearrangement joins TRBV10-3 to TRBJ2-3; D is unclear. Trimming took 8 bases from V and 1 from J, leaving 4 bases between them. CDR3 length: 11 amino acids. From germline, CDR1 is ENHRY and CDR2 SYGVKD. The CDR3 loop reads CAIRGTDTQYF. CDR3 bases: TGTGCCATCCGGGGCACAGATACGCAGTATTTT.

This clone was detected a few times. The V and J genes are TRBV27 and TRBJ1-5, with D hard to call. The V gene lost 5 bases and the J gene lost 3 bases, with 8 bases spanning the gap. The CDR3 runs 13 residues. Germline-derived CDR1 and CDR2 are MNHEY and SMNVEV (reference sequence). CDR3 region: CASSNYFNQPQHF. Written as DNA, the CDR3 is TGTGCCAGCAGTAATTACTTCAATCAGCCCCAGCATTTT.

This clone was detected only a few times. The chain carries TRBV21-1 and TRBJ1-5; the table's D call TRBD1 went unverified against the DNA. TRBV21-1 is reported as a pseudogene. The CDR3 is 17 residues long. The CDR3 nucleotides read TGTGCCAGCAGCAAAGTTGGTCTCCCGACAGGTGATCAGCCCCAGCATTTT. Translation gives CASSKVGLPTGDQPQHF.

This chain links TRBV5-4 with TRBJ2-5; 7 bases agree with TRBD2. In germline, CDR1 is SGHNT, CDR2 YYREEE (reference sequence). V trimming: 5 bases; J trimming: 2 bases; junction bases outside the gene matches: 21. The length of the CDR3 is 19 residues. CDR3 coding DNA: TGTGCCAGCAGTTTCCCTGGCGGGGCTAGCGGTAAGGGGCAAGAGACCCAGTACTTC. The encoded protein is CASSFPGGASGKGQETQYF.